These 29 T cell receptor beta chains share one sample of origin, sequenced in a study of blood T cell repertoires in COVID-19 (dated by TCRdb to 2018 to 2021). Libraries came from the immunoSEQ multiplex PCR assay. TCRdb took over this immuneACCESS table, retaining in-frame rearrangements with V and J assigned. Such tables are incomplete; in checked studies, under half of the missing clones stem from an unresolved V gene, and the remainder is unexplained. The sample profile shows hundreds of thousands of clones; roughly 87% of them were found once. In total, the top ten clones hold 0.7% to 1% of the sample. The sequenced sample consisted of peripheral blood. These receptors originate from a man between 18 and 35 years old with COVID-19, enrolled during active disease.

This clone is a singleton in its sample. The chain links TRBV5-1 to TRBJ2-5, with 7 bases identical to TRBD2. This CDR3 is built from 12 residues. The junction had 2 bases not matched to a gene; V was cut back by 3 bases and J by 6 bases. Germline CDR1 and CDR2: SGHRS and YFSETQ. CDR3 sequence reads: CASSWEGKTQYF. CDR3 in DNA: TGCGCCAGCAGCTGGGAGGGTAAGACCCAGTACTTC.

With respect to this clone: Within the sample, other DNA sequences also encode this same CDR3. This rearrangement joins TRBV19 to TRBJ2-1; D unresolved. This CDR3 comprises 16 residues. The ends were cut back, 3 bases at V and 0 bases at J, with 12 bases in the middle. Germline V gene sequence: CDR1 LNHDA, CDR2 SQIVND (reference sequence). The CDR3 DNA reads TGTGCCAGTAGTATGGGTGCTAGGAGCTCCTACAATGAGCAGTTCTTC. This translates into CASSMGARSSYNEQFF.

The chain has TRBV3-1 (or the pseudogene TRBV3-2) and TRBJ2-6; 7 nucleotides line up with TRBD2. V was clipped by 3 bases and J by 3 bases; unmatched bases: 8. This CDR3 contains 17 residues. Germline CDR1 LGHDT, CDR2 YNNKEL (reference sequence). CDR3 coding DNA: TGTGCCAGCAGCCAGGACCCACGGGGGGTTGGGGCCAACGTCCTGACTTTC. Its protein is CASSQDPRGVGANVLTF.

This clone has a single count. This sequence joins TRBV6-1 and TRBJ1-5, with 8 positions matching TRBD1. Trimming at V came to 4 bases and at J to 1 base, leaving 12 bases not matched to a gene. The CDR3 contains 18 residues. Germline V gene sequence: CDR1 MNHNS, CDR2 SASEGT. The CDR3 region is CASSAVGQGARSNQPQHF. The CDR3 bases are TGTGCCAGCAGTGCGGTTGGGCAGGGGGCGAGAAGCAATCAGCCCCAGCATTTT.

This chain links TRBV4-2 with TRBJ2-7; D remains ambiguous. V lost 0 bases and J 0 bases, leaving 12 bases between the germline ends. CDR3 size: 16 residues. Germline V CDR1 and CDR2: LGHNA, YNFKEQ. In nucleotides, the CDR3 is TGTGCCAGCAGCCAAGATCGCGGCGCTAGCTCCTACGAGCAGTACTTC. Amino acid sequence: CASSQDRGASSYEQYF.

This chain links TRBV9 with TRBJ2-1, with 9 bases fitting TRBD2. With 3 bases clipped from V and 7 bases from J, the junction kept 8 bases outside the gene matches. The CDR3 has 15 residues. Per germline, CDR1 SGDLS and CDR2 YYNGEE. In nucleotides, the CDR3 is TGTGCCAGCAGCGGAGGGACTAGCTCTCGGAATGAGCAGTTCTTC. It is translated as CASSGGTSSRNEQFF.

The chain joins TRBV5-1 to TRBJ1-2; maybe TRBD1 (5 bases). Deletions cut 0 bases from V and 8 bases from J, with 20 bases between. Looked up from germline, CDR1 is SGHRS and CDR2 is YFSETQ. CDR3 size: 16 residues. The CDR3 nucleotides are TGCGCCAGCAGCTTGGCTGTCCAGAGGGCGGGGGAAGGCTACACCTTC. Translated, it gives CASSLAVQRAGEGYTF.

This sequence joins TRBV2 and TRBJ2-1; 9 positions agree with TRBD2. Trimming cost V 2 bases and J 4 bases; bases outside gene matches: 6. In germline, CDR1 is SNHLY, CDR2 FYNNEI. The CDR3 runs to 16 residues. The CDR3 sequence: CASSEQLAGDYNEQFF. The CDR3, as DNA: TGTGCCAGCAGTGAACAGTTAGCGGGAGATTACAATGAGCAGTTCTTC.

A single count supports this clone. CDR3 region: CASAGGSGIIQETQYF. The CDR3 DNA reads as TGTGCCAGCGCTGGGGGTAGCGGGATAATCCAAGAGACCCAGTACTTC. This sequence joins TRBV7-9 and TRBJ2-5, with 8 positions matching TRBD2. CDR3 length: 16 amino acids. Germline V CDR1 and CDR2: SEHNR, FQNEAQ (reference sequence). With 8 bases clipped from V and 1 base from J, the junction kept 12 bases outside the gene matches.

The CDR3 spells CASSSGTSGSVDTQYF. DNA for the CDR3: TGTGCCAGCAGCTCCGGGACTAGCGGGAGTGTAGATACGCAGTATTTT. This chain joins TRBV11-3 and TRBJ2-3; 14 bases are shared with TRBD2. Germline V gene data show CDR1 as SGHNT and CDR2 as YENEEA. The CDR3 totals 16 residues. V was pared by 4 bases and J by 5 bases, with 5 bases of the junction left unmatched.

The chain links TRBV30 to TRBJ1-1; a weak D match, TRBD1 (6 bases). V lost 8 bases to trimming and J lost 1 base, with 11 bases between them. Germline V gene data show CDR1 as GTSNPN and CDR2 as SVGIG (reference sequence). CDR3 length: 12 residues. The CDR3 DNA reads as TGTGCCCTTGAGACAGGGAACACTGAAGCTTTCTTT. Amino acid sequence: CALETGNTEAFF.

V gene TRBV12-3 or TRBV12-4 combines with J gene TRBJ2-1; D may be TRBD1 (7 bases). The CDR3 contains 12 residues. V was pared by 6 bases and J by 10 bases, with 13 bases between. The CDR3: CASRFSGGEQFF. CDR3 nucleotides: TGTGCCAGCAGATTCTCAGGGGGGGAGCAGTTCTTC.

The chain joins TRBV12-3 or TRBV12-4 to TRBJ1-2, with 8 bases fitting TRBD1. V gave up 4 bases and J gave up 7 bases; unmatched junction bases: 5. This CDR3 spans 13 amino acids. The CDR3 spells CASSYGQGRGYTF. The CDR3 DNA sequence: TGTGCCAGCAGTTACGGACAGGGACGTGGCTACACCTTC.

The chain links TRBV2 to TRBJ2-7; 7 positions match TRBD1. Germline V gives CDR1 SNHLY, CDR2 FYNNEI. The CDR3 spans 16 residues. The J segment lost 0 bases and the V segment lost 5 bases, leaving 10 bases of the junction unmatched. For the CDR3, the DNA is TGTGCCAGCAGTCGCCCTAGGACAGGCGGCTCCTACGAGCAGTACTTC. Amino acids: CASSRPRTGGSYEQYF.

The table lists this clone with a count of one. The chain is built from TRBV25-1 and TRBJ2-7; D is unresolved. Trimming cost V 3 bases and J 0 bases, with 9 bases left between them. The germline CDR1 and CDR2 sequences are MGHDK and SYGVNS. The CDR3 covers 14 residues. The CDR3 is CASSDPSYSYEQYF. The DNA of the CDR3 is TGTGCCAGCAGTGACCCTTCCTACTCCTACGAGCAGTACTTC.

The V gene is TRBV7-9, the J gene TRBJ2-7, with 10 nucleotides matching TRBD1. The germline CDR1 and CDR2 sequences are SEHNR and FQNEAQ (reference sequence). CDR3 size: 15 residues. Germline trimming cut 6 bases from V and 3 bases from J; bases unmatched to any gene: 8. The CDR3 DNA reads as TGTGCCAGCAGGGACGGGACAGGGGTAGGCTACGAGCAGTACTTC. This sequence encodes CASRDGTGVGYEQYF.

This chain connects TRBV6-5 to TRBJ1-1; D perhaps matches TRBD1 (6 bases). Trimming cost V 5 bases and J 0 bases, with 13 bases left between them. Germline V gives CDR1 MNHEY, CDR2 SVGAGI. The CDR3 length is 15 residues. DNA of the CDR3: TGTGCCAGCAGTCATGCGGACAGAATGAACACTGAAGCTTTCTTT. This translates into CASSHADRMNTEAFF.

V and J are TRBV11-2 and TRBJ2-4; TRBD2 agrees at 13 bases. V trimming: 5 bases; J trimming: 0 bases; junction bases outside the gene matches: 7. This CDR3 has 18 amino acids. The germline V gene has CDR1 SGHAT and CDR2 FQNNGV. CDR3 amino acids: CASSTSGGGPLAKNIQYF. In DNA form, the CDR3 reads TGTGCCAGCAGCACTAGCGGGGGGGGTCCATTAGCCAAAAACATTCAGTACTTC.

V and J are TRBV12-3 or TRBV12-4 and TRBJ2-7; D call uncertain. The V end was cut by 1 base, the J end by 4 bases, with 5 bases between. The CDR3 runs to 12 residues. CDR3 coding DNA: TGTGCCAGCAGTTTAGTCCCTTACGAGCAGTACTTC. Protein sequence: CASSLVPYEQYF.

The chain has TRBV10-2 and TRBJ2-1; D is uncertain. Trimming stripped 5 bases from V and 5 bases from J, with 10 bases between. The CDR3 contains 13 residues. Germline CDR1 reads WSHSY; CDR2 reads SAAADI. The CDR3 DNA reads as TGCGCCAGCAGTTTTGGCGGTGACAATGAGCAGTTCTTC. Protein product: CASSFGGDNEQFF.

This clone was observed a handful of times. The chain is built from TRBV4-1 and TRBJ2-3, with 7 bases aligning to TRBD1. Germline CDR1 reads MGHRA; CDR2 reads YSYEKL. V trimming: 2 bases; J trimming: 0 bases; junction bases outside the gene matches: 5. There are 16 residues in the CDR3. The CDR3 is CASSQPRTGSTDTQYF. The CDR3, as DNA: TGCGCCAGCAGCCAACCCAGGACAGGTAGCACAGATACGCAGTATTTT.

DNA for the CDR3: TGTGCCAGCAGCCCCTACCGGCAAGAGACCCAGTACTTC. Translation: CASSPYRQETQYF. The gene calls are TRBV2 and TRBJ2-5; D unclear. Germline CDR1 reads SNHLY; CDR2 reads FYNNEI. The CDR3 length is 13 residues. V shed 6 bases and J shed 2 bases, with 10 bases lying between them.

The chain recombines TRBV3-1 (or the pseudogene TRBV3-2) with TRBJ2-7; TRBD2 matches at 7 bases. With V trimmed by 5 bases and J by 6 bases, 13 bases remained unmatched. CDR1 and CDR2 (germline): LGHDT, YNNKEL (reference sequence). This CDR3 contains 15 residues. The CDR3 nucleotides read TGTGCCAGCAGCACGTCAACCGGGAGGAGGGTCGAGCAGTACTTC. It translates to CASSTSTGRRVEQYF.

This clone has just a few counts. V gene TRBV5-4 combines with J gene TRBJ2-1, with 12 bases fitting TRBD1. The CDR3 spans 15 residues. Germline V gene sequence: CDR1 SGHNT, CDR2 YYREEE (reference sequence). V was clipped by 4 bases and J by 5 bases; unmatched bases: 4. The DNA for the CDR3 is TGTGCCAGCAGCCGGGACAGGGGGCGAAACAATGAGCAGTTCTTC. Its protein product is CASSRDRGRNNEQFF.

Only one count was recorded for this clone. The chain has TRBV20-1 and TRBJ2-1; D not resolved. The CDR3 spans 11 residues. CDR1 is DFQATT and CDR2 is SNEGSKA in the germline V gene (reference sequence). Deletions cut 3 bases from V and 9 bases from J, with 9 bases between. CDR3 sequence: CSASYYGEQFF. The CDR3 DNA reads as TGCAGTGCTAGTTATTACGGTGAGCAGTTCTTC.

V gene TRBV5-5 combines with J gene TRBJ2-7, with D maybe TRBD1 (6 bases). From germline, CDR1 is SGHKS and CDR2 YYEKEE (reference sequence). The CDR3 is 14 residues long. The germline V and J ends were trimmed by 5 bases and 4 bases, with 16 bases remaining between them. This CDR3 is CASRQDRYLYEQYF. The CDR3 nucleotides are TGTGCCAGCAGACAGGACAGATACCTTTACGAGCAGTACTTC.

CDR3 in amino acids: CASGYGQGYGSYNEQFF. CDR3 sequence (DNA): TGTGCTAGTGGTTACGGACAGGGATACGGATCCTACAATGAGCAGTTCTTC. V gene TRBV12-5 combines with J gene TRBJ2-1, with TRBD1 matching over 8 bases. CDR1 and CDR2 (germline): LGHNT, FRNRAP. CDR3 length: 17 amino acids. The ends lost 4 bases at V and 1 base at J; junction bases unmatched: 9. The full variable domain, in which reference TRBV12-5 and TRBJ2-1 provide the parts outside the CDR3, is DARVTQTPRHKVTEMGQEVTMRCQPILGHNTVFWYRQTMMQGLELLAYFRNRAPLDDSGMPKDRFSAEMPDATLATLKIQPSEPRDSAVYFCASGYGQGYGSYNEQFFGPGTRLTVL.

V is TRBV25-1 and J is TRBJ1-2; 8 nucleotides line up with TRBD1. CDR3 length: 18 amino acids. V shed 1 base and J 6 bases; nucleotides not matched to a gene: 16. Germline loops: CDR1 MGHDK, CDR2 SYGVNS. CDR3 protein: CASSESVGTGQDPDGYTF. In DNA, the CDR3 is TGTGCCAGCAGTGAATCGGTGGGGACAGGACAGGACCCAGATGGCTACACCTTC.

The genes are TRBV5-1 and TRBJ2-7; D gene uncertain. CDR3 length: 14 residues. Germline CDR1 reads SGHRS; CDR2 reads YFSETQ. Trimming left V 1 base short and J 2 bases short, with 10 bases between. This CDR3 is CASSLLSRAYEQYF. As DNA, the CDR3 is TGCGCCAGCAGCTTGCTTAGCAGAGCCTACGAGCAGTACTTC.